This T cell receptor beta chain was identified in a study of shared clonotypes between healthy human individuals. With 1 base clipped from V and 8 bases from J, the junction kept 2 bases outside the gene matches. The CDR3 extends over 14 amino acids. Germline CDR1 is SGHAT and CDR2 is FQNNGV. Study outcomes and limitations: Researchers found naive subsets generally carried larger estimated richness than memory subsets.

Clones were read by immunoSEQ multiplex PCR, and TCRdb kept only the in-frame ones, dropping some. This table holds millions of clones, about 93% found once. Worth noting for this clone: The antigen remains unidentified.

Naivety among CD8 cells was defined by CD45RO negativity and positive CCR7 selection, thereby excluding terminally differentiated effector memory CD45RA+ cells. This receptor was identified in a man aged 18 to 29 in good health. Some clones in this sample may be carry-over from other donors' samples. This chain uses TRBV11-2 with TRBJ1-6; 7 bases agree with TRBD1. The sample taken for sequencing was naive CD8+ T cells from PBMCs. CDR3 amino acids: CASSLGQGYSPLHF. The CDR3 DNA follows: TGTGCCAGCAGCTTAGGACAGGGATATTCACCCCTCCACTTT.